These 21 T cell receptor beta chains came from one sample sequenced in a study of T cells in Graves' hyperthyroidism and ophthalmopathy. RNA transcripts yielded amplified TCR beta CDR3 regions. RT-PCR in the first round (using the HTBI primer set) targeted the TCR CDR3. Using its own MiXCR run on the multiplex PCR reads, TCRdb lists one record per CDR3 protein. The sample lists about 680,000 distinct CDR3 sequences, approximately 40% occurring once. The source material was blood. The receptor set was obtained from a middle-aged woman with Graves' hyperthyroidism.

The gene calls are TRBV12-5 and TRBJ1-2; 9 bases match TRBD1. From germline, CDR1 is LGHNT and CDR2 FRNRAP. The CDR3 consists of 14 residues. J gave up 10 bases and V 3 bases, and 9 bases lay outside the gene matches. The CDR3 spells CASGLSDRGTDYTF. The CDR3 coding sequence is TGTGCTAGTGGTTTATCTGACAGGGGGACCGACTACACCTTC.

The V and J genes are TRBV10-2 and TRBJ1-1; D possibly corresponds to TRBD1 (5 bases). CDR3 length: 13 amino acids. V dropped 9 bases and J dropped 4 bases, with 15 bases sitting between them. CDR1 and CDR2 (germline): WSHSY, SAAADI. CDR3 bases: TGCGCCAGTAAAGAGGCCAGGGCCACTGAAGCTTTCTTT. The encoded protein is CASKEARATEAFF.

This clonotype was observed a few times. J is TRBJ2-5 and V is TRBV20-1; 12 nucleotides match TRBD2. The germline CDR1 and CDR2 sequences are DFQATT and SNEGSKA (reference sequence). The trim removed 1 base at V and 3 bases at J, leaving 6 bases unmatched. The CDR3 is 16 residues long. DNA for the CDR3: TGCAGTGCTAGAGTGGATGGACTAGCGGGGAAAGAGACCCAGTACTTC. It yields the protein CSARVDGLAGKETQYF.

This clonotype has a count of ten or more. The chain joins TRBV29-1 to TRBJ1-2; 9 nucleotides align to TRBD1. CDR1 and CDR2 (germline): SQVTM, ANQGSEA. The CDR3 runs to 13 residues. J was trimmed by 8 bases and V by 7 bases; bases with no gene match: 11. The CDR3 sequence: CSGTGTGMEGYTF. The CDR3 nucleotides are TGCAGCGGAACCGGGACAGGGATGGAGGGCTACACCTTC.

In its sample, this clonotype was seen many times. This rearrangement joins TRBV6-5 to TRBJ2-7; perhaps TRBD1 as D (6 bases). Germline loops: CDR1 MNHEY, CDR2 SVGAGI. V shed 6 bases and J shed 4 bases, with 10 bases lying between them. This CDR3 spans 12 amino acids. CDR3 bases: TGTGCCAGCAGAGCCAGGGGATACGAGCAGTACTTC. Protein product: CASRARGYEQYF.

Worth noting for this clonotype: A read error may explain this, as a much larger clone is one base away. The CDR3 bases are TGCAGCGTTGAAGATCTTGGAGGGAGCTATGGCTACACCTTC. This sequence encodes CSVEDLGGSYGYTF. This chain joins TRBV29-1 and TRBJ1-2; D unclear. The CDR3 runs 14 residues. From germline, CDR1 is SQVTM and CDR2 ANQGSEA. V was shortened by 0 bases and J by 4 bases, with 12 bases between the two germline ends.

V is TRBV7-9 and J is TRBJ1-2, with 8 bases identical to TRBD1. Trimming took 5 bases from V and 8 from J; bases not matched to a gene: 13. The CDR3 is 15 amino acids. Germline values: CDR1 SEHNR, CDR2 FQNEAQ (reference sequence). CDR3 sequence: CASSQSGTGFGGYTF. As DNA, the CDR3 is TGTGCCAGCAGCCAATCCGGGACAGGATTTGGCGGCTACACCTTC.

This clonotype was detected a few times. This chain uses TRBV7-2 with TRBJ1-1, with 8 bases that match TRBD1. Germline loops: CDR1 SGHTA, CDR2 FQGNSA. The CDR3 is made up of 16 amino acids. Trimming cost V 3 bases and J 5 bases; bases outside gene matches: 11. CDR3 DNA sequence: TGTGCCAGCAGCTTCCCGGGACAGGTCGGTAAGACTGAAGCTTTCTTT. Translating it yields CASSFPGQVGKTEAFF.

This clonotype has just one count. V is TRBV7-9 and J is TRBJ1-6; no clear D gene. Trimming removed 3 bases from V and 6 bases from J, with 12 bases in between. This CDR3 is built from 15 residues. Germline values: CDR1 SEHNR, CDR2 FQNEAQ (reference sequence). The CDR3 coding sequence is TGTGCCAGCAGCTTCTTGTCCTGGGGTAATTCACCCCTCCACTTT. It yields the protein CASSFLSWGNSPLHF.

The genes are TRBV20-1 and TRBJ2-5; 9 nucleotides line up with TRBD2. This CDR3 has 16 residues. Per the germline V gene, CDR1 is DFQATT and CDR2 is SNEGSKA (reference sequence). J gave up 4 bases and V 4 bases, and 13 bases lay outside the gene matches. For the CDR3, the DNA is TGCAGTGCTATGGGGCTAGCGGGGCTTTCCGGAGAGACCCAGTACTTC. Translation: CSAMGLAGLSGETQYF.

This clonotype was seen repeatedly, ten times or more. V usage is TRBV5-1 and J usage is TRBJ1-2; unclear D gene. This CDR3 has 12 residues. Trimming took 7 bases from V and 2 from J, leaving 9 bases between them. The germline CDR1 and CDR2 sequences are SGHRS and YFSETQ. The CDR3 protein is CASRTLNYGYTF. The CDR3 region has the DNA TGCGCCAGCCGGACGTTGAACTATGGCTACACCTTC.

This clonotype was recorded only once. The chain links TRBV10-3 to TRBJ1-1; D perhaps matches TRBD1 (6 bases). The length of the CDR3 is 16 residues. Between the trimmed V and J ends, which lost 2 bases and 1 base, there was a span of 14 bases. Germline assignment: CDR1 ENHRY and CDR2 SYGVKD. The CDR3, as DNA: TGTGCCATCAGTGAGAAAGTGGACAGCCGGAACACTGAAGCTTTCTTT. It translates to CAISEKVDSRNTEAFF.

This clonotype came up a few times. CDR3 DNA: TGCAGTGCGACTTCTAGCGGGAGAGACTACGAGCAGTACTTC. Translation: CSATSSGRDYEQYF. The rearrangement uses TRBV20-1 and TRBJ2-7; TRBD2 matches at 10 bases. The CDR3 is 14 amino acids. Germline V gene lookup returns CDR1 DFQATT and CDR2 SNEGSKA (reference sequence). With 6 bases clipped from V and 3 bases from J, the junction kept 8 bases outside the gene matches.

This clonotype was seen repeatedly, ten times or more. V usage is TRBV7-2 and J usage is TRBJ1-2; perhaps TRBD1 as D (6 bases). This CDR3 region has 15 residues. Deletions cut 5 bases from V and 4 bases from J, with 17 bases between. CDR1 SGHTA and CDR2 FQGNSA come from the germline V gene. The CDR3 nucleotides are TGTGCCAGCAGCACCTACTCTGACAGGCTCTATGGCTACACCTTC. This codes for CASSTYSDRLYGYTF.

CDR3 region: CASSQDREGAIAGANVLTF. The CDR3 nucleotides read TGCGCCAGCAGCCAAGATCGAGAGGGGGCCATAGCTGGGGCCAACGTCCTGACTTTC. V usage is TRBV4-3 and J usage is TRBJ2-6, with 7 positions matching TRBD1. Germline CDR1 and CDR2: LGHNA and YSLEER. V was pared by 0 bases and J by 2 bases, with 10 bases of the junction left unmatched. CDR3 length: 19 amino acids.

In DNA form, the CDR3 reads TGCGCCAGCAGCCAAGTACCACAGGGGGCAAGGGCTGAAGCTTTCTTT. Protein sequence: CASSQVPQGARAEAFF. The gene calls are TRBV5-1 and TRBJ1-1, with 9 nucleotides matching TRBD1. V dropped 4 bases and J dropped 6; count of bases not matched to a gene: 13. CDR1 SGHRS and CDR2 YFSETQ come from the germline V gene. CDR3 length: 16 residues.

The chain recombines TRBV2 with TRBJ1-2, with 10 nucleotides matching TRBD1. Germline V gives CDR1 SNHLY, CDR2 FYNNEI. V lost 6 bases and J lost 8; bases outside the gene matches: 3. The CDR3 consists of 12 residues. The CDR3 sequence: CASRRTGGGYTF. CDR3 bases: TGTGCCAGCAGAAGGACAGGGGGGGGCTACACCTTC.

On this clonotype itself: A junction end diverges from the germline sequence, so it may reflect a read error. J is TRBJ1-3 and V is TRBV9, with D possibly TRBD1 on 5 matching bases. Germline CDR1 is SGDLS and CDR2 is YYNGEE. The length of the CDR3 is 15 residues. CDR3 sequence (DNA): TGTGCCAGCAGCGATACAGGATTCCGTGGAAGCACCATATATTTT. It encodes CASSDTGFRGSTIYF.

J is TRBJ1-4 and V is TRBV7-9; D not certain. Between the trimmed V and J ends, which lost 6 bases and 0 bases, there was a span of 20 bases. The CDR3 has 18 residues. Germline V lookup: CDR1 SEHNR, CDR2 FQNEAQ (reference sequence). CDR3 protein: CASSLGRVGPSTNEKLFF. CDR3 DNA sequence: TGTGCCAGCAGTCTGGGGAGGGTTGGGCCTTCAACTAATGAAAAACTGTTTTTT.

As regards this clonotype: At one end the junction does not follow the germline gene, possibly because of a read error. The genes are TRBV20-1 and TRBJ2-2, with a weak D call TRBD2 (6 bases). The CDR3 is 13 amino acids. CDR1 and CDR2 from the germline V gene are DFQATT and SNEGSKA (reference sequence). CDR3 protein: CSARHGAGGELLF. CDR3 DNA: TGCAGTGCTAGACACGGGGCTGGCGGGGAGCTGCTTTTT.

Many counts were recorded for this clonotype. CDR3 loop: CASVRDSSYNSPLHF. CDR3 bases: TGTGCCAGCGTCAGGGATAGCTCCTATAATTCACCCCTCCACTTT. The gene calls are TRBV2 and TRBJ1-6; D perhaps matches TRBD1 (5 bases). Germline CDR1 is SNHLY and CDR2 is FYNNEI. The V end was cut by 8 bases, the J end by 0 bases, with 11 bases between. The CDR3 has 15 residues.